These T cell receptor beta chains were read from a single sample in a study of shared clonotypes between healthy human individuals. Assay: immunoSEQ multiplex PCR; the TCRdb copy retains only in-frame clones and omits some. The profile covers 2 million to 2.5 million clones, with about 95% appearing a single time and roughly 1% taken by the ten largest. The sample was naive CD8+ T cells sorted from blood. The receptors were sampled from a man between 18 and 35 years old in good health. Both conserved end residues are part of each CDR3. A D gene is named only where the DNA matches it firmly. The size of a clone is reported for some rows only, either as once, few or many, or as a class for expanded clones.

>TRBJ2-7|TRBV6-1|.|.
TGTGCCAGCACAAGATACGAGCAGTACTTC
CASTRYEQYF
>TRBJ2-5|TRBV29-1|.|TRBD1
TGCAGCGTTGAATTTGGGACAGGGGCCACGACCCAGTACTTC
CSVEFGTGATTQYF
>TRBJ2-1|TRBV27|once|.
TGTGCCAGCAGTCCTACTTACAATGAGCAGTTCTTC
CASSPTYNEQFF
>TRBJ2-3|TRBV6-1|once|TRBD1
TGTGCCAGCAGTAAGGACAGGACTACAGATACGCAGTATTTT
CASSKDRTTDTQYF
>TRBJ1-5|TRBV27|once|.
TGTGCCAGCAGTTTATCAAGGGGTAGCAATCAGCCCCAGCATTTT
CASSLSRGSNQPQHF
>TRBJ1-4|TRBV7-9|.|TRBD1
TGTGCCAGCAGCACCAACTTACTGGGACAGGGGTCATTAGAGGAAAAACTGTTTTTT
CASSTNLLGQGSLEEKLFF
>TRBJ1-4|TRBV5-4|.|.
TGTGCCAGCAGCTTTGAACAAGAGGGCACTAATGAAAAACTGTTTTTT
CASSFEQEGTNEKLFF
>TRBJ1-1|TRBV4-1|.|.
TGCGCCAGCAGCCTGGGTAACACTGAAGCTTTCTTT
CASSLGNTEAFF
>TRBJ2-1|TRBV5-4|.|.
TGTGCCAGCACCATGATGGACTGGGGCAATGAGCAGTTCTTC
CASTMMDWGNEQFF
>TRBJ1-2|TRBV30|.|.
TGTGCCTGGAGTGTCCCGGTTGGCTACACCTTC
CAWSVPVGYTF
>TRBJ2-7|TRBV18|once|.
TGTGCCAGCTCACCAGGGGGGAGTGGCGACGAGCAGTACTTC
CASSPGGSGDEQYF
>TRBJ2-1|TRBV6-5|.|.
TGTGCCAGCAGTAGCGGGACAGGCTGGAATGAGCAGTTCTTC
CASSSGTGWNEQFF
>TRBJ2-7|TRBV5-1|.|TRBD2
TGCGCCAGCAAAGGGTTAGCGGGGTACGAGCAGTACTTC
CASKGLAGYEQYF
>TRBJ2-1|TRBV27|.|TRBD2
TGTGCCAGCACTCTAGGGACTAGCTTAGTCAATGAGCAGTTCTTC
CASTLGTSLVNEQFF
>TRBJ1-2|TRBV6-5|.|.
TGTGCCAGCAGCCCAGGGGCCAACCACACCTTC
CASSPGANHTF
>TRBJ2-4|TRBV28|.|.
TGTGCCAGCAGTCTCCGGCAGGGGCTTGACAAAAACATTCAGTACTTC
CASSLRQGLDKNIQYF